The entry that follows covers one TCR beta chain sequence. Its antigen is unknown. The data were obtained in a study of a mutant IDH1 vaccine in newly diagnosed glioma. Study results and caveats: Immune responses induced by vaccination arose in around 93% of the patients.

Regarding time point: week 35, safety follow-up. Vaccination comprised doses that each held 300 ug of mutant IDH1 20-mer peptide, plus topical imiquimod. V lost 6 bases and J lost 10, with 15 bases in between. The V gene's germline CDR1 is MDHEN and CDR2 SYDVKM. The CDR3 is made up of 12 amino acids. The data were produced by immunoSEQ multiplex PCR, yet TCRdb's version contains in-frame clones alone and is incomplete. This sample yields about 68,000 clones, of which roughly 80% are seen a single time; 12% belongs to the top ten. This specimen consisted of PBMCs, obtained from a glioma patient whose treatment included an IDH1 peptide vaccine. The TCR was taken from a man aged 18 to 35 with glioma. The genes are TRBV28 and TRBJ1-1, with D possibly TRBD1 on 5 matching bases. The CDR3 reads CASSKPTGLAFF. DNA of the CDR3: TGTGCCAGCAGCAAGCCTACGGGACTAGCTTTCTTT.